The rows below give T cell receptor beta chains drawn from one sample of a study of long-term antiretroviral therapy in people with HIV. TCRdb's copy holds only in-frame clones and misses some; the assay was immunoSEQ multiplex PCR. The sample lists more than 20,000 clones; about 88% were seen once. Here the sequenced sample was unsorted PBMCs, taken 1.9 years after starting antiretroviral therapy. Receptors originate from a woman in her twenties or thirties with HIV. Each CDR3 is given with its conserved first and last residue. D genes are given only for firm matches.

D gene | J gene | V gene | CDR3 length | CDR3 protein
- | TRBJ1-6 | TRBV7-3 | 13 | CASSPTGNSPLHF
- | TRBJ1-2 | TRBV19 | 15 | CASRFQFGGSYGYTF
- | TRBJ2-1 | TRBV30 | 11 | CAWSVHGEQFF
- | TRBJ2-3 | TRBV5-8 | 15 | CASGLGGAGQVLRYF
- | TRBJ1-2 | TRBV5-4 | 16 | CASSLAKGQSNYGYTF
- | TRBJ1-2 | TRBV5-1 | 13 | CASSSQENYGYTF
- | TRBJ1-5 | TRBV2 | 13 | CASSTYSNQPQHF
- | TRBJ2-1 | TRBV30 | 13 | CAQSRGLNNEQFF
- | TRBJ1-3 | TRBV5-1 | 14 | CASSLAGEGNTIYF
- | TRBJ1-2 | TRBV11-2 | 16 | CASSLVGTRSNYGYTF
TRBD2 | TRBJ2-1 | TRBV30 | 12 | CAWSVGSGGVFF
TRBD2 | TRBJ2-3 | TRBV10-3 | 16 | CAISVGTSGSTDTQYF
TRBD1 | TRBJ1-6 | TRBV12-5 | 17 | CASGLVWGQRSNSPLHF
- | TRBJ2-3 | TRBV2 | 13 | CAKGLLNTDTQYF
TRBD2 | TRBJ2-3 | TRBV5-1 | 15 | CASSLSGGFPDTQYF
TRBD1 | TRBJ1-1 | TRBV19 | 14 | CASSIVGQGTEAFF
- | TRBJ1-3 | TRBV5-4 | 15 | CASSPGGAAGNTIYF
- | TRBJ1-2 | TRBV11-3 | 18 | CASSLLWRTNRVNYGYTF
- | TRBJ1-2 | TRBV7-9 | 13 | CASSSSDNYGYTF
- | TRBJ1-5 | TRBV7-2 | 15 | CASSPQSGSNQPQHF
- | TRBJ1-1 | TRBV4-2 | 17 | CASSQGTRTGWNTEAFF
TRBD1 | TRBJ2-5 | TRBV29-1 | 14 | CSVLGGDRVETQYF
- | TRBJ1-3 | TRBV27 | 14 | CASSLVGRGNTIYF
TRBD1 | TRBJ1-2 | TRBV6-1 | 14 | CASSGRTGAMGYTF
TRBD2 | TRBJ2-2 | TRBV10-3 | 14 | CASSSGGGNGELFF
- | TRBJ2-5 | TRBV10-2 | 13 | CASSRTESETQYF
- | TRBJ2-3 | TRBV6-1 | 18 | CASSESGSVAGHTDTQYF
TRBD1 | TRBJ1-1 | TRBV27 | 14 | CASRNRQGGTEAFF
- | TRBJ1-2 | TRBV21-1 | 17 | CASSNRGGAGDFYGYTF
TRBD2 | TRBJ2-3 | TRBV9 | 15 | CASSNEAGGQNTQYF
- | TRBJ2-1 | TRBV6-1 | 13 | CASSTGRNNEQFF
- | TRBJ1-6 | TRBV2 | 19 | CASSLTDPAASSYNSPLHF
TRBD1 | TRBJ1-2 | TRBV6-4 | 15 | CASSAFSGTGGAYTF
TRBD1 | TRBJ2-7 | TRBV6-6 | 15 | CASSYSTGVSYEQYF
TRBD2 | TRBJ2-5 | TRBV5-1 | 16 | CASSSPGLAGEETQYF
TRBD1 | TRBJ1-5 | TRBV27 | 16 | CATSGTGVGGNQPQHF
- | TRBJ2-5 | TRBV11-1 | 14 | CASSLATLRETQYF
TRBD1 | TRBJ1-2 | TRBV7-9 | 15 | CASSPGQGMNYGYTF
- | TRBJ1-2 | TRBV4-2 | 13 | CASSQDLRDGYTF
- | TRBJ1-4 | TRBV9 | 15 | CASSAGLGVFEKLFF
- | TRBJ1-2 | TRBV14 | 18 | CASSQDVHLGESDYGYTF
- | TRBJ2-1 | TRBV30 | 14 | CAWSFQGSYNEQFF
TRBD1 | TRBJ1-3 | TRBV7-9 | 16 | CASSPRTGHSGNTIYF
- | TRBJ2-3 | TRBV18 | 14 | CASSPSGYTDTQYF
TRBD1 | TRBJ2-5 | TRBV19 | 18 | CASSKGKMGTGFRETQYF
- | TRBJ1-3 | TRBV5-1 | 17 | CASSFTAQALSGNTIYF
- | TRBJ1-1 | TRBV5-6 | 14 | CASSRATGITEAFF
- | TRBJ1-1 | TRBV5-1 | 14 | CASSWAGGNTEAFF
- | TRBJ1-5 | TRBV5-5 | 14 | CASSLAWGGQPQHF
- | TRBJ1-1 | TRBV5-6 | 14 | CASSLPGRNTEAFF
- | TRBJ1-1 | TRBV19 | 15 | CASSIEPGRVTEAFF
- | TRBJ1-3 | TRBV20-1 | 11 | CSASLGNTIYF
- | TRBJ2-6 | TRBV2 | 15 | CASSGPRGGANVLTF
TRBD1 | TRBJ2-3 | TRBV7-9 | 18 | CASSLSRGLTMSTDTQYF